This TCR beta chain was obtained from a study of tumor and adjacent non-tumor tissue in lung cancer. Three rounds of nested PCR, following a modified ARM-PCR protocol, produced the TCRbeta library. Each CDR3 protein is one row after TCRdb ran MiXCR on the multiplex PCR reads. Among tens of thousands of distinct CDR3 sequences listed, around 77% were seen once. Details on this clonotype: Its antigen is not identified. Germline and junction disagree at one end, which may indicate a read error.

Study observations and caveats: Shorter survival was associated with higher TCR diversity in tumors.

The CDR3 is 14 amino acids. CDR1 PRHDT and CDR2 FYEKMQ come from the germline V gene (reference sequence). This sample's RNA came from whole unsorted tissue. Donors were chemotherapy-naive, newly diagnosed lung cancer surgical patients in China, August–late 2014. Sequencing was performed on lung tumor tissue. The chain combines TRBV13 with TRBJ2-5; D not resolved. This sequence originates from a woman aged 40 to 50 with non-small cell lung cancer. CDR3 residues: CARSFFWRKETQYF. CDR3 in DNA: TGCGCCAGGAGCTTCTTTTGGAGAAAAGAGACCCAGTACTTC. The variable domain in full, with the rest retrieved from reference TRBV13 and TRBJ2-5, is AAGVIQSPRHLIKEKRETATLKCYPIPRHDTVYWYQQGPGQDPQFLISFYEKMQSDKGSIPDRFSAQQFSDYHSELNMSSLELGDSALYFCARSFFWRKETQYFGPGTRLLVL.